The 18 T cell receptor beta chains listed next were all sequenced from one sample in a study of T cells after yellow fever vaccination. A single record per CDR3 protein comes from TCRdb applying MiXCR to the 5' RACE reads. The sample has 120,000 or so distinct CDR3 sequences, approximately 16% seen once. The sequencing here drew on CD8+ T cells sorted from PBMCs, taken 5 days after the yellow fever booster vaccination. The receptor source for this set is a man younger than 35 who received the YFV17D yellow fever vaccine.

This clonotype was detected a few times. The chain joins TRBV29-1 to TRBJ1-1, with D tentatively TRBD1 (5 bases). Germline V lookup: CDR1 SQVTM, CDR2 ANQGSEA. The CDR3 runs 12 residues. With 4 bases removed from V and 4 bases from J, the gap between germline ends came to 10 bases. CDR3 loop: CSVGPGPTEAFF. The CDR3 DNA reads TGCAGCGTTGGCCCGGGGCCCACTGAAGCTTTCTTT. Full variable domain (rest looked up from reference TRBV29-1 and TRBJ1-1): SAVISQKPSRDICQRGTSLTIQCQVDSQVTMMFWYRQQPGQSLTLIATANQGSEATYESGFVIDKFPISRPNLTFSTLTVSNMSPEDSSIYLCSVGPGPTEAFFGQGTRLTVV.

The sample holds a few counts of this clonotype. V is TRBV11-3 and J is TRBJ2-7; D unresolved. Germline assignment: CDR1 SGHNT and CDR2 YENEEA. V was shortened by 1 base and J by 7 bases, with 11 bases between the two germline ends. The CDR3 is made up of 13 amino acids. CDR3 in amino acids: CASSLAPWTEQYF. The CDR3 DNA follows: TGTGCCAGCAGCTTAGCCCCATGGACGGAGCAGTACTTC.

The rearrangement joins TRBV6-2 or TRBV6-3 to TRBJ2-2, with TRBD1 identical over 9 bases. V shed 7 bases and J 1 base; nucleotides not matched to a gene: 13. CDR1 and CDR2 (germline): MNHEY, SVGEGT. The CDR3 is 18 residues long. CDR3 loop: CASTGILMDRGNTGELFF. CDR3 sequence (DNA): TGTGCCAGCACCGGAATTCTTATGGACAGGGGGAACACCGGGGAGCTGTTTTTT.

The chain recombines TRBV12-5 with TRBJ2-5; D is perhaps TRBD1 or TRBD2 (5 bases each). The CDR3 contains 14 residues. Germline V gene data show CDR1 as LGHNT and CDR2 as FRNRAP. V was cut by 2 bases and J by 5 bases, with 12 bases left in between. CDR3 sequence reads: CASGLSGQGETQYF. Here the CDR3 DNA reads TGTGCTAGTGGTTTGTCGGGGCAGGGCGAGACCCAGTACTTC.

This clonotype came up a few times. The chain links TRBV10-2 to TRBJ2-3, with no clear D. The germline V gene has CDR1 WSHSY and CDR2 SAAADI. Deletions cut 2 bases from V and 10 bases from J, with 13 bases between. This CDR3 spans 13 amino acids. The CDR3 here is CASSEDQRFSQYF. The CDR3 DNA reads TGCGCCAGCAGTGAGGACCAGCGCTTTTCGCAGTATTTT.

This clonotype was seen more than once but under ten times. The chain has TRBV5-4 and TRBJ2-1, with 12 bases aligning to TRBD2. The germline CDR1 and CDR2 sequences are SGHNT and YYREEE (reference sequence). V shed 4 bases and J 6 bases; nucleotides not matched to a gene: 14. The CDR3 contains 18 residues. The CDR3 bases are TGTGCCAGCAGCCCATTAAAACAACTAGCGGGGGGAATCAATGAGCAGTTCTTC. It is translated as CASSPLKQLAGGINEQFF.

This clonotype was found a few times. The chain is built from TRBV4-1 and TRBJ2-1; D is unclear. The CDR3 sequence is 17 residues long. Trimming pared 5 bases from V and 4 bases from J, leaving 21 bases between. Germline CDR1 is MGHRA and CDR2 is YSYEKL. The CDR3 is CASSARVGVTAYNEQFF. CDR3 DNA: TGCGCCAGCAGCGCTCGGGTTGGGGTGACCGCTTACAATGAGCAGTTCTTC.

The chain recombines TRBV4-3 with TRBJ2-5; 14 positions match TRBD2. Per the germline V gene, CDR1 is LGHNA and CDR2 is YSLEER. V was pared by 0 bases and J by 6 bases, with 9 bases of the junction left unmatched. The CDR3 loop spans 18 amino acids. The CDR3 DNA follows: TGCGCCAGCAGCCAAGATGTGGGGACTAGCGGGGGAGGAAAGACCCAGTACTTC. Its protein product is CASSQDVGTSGGGKTQYF.

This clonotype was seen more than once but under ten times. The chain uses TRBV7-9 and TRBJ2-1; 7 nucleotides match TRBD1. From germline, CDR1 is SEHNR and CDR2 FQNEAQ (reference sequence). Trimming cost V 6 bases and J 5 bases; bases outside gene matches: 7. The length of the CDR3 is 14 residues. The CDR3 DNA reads TGTGCCAGCAGGAGGACAGGTATAAACAATGAGCAGTTCTTC. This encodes CASRRTGINNEQFF.

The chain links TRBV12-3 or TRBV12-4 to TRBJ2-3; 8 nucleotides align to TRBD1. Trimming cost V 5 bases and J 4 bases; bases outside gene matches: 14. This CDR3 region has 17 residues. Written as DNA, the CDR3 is TGTGCCAGCAGTCTCCCAAGGACAGGGTCTATGGCAGATACGCAGTATTTT. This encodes CASSLPRTGSMADTQYF.

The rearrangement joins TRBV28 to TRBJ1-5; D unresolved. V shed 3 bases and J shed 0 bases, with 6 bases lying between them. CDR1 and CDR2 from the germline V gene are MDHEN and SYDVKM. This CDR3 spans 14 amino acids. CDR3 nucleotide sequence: TGTGCCAGCAGTTTCCACAGTAGCAATCAGCCCCAGCATTTT. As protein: CASSFHSSNQPQHF.

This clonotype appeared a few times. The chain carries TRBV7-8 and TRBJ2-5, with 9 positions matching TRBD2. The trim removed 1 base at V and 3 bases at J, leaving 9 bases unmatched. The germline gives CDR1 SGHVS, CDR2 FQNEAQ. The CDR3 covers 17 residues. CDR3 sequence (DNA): TGTGCCAGCAGCTTAGTAGGTTATAGACTAGCGGAAGAGACCCAGTACTTC. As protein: CASSLVGYRLAEETQYF. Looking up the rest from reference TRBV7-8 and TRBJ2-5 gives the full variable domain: GAGVSQSPRYKVAKRGQDVALRCDPISGHVSLFWYQQALGQGPEFLTYFQNEAQLDKSGLPSDRFFAERPEGSVSTLKIQRTQQEDSAVYLCASSLVGYRLAEETQYFGPGTRLLVL.

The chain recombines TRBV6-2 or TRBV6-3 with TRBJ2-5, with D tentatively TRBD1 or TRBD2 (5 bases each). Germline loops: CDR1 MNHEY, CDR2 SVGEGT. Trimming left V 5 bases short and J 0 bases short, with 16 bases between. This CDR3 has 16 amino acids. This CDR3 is CASSHEGLGYQETQYF. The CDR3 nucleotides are TGTGCCAGCAGTCACGAGGGGTTGGGGTACCAAGAGACCCAGTACTTC.

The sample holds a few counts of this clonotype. The chain's CDR3 is CASSFGQDSNQPQHF. CDR3 bases: TGTGCCAGCAGTTTCGGACAAGATAGCAATCAGCCCCAGCATTTT. The V and J genes are TRBV6-2 or TRBV6-3 and TRBJ1-5; D possibly corresponds to TRBD1 (5 bases). Germline loops: CDR1 MNHEY, CDR2 SVGEGT. Trimming left V 4 bases short and J 0 bases short, with 10 bases between. The CDR3 has 15 amino acids.

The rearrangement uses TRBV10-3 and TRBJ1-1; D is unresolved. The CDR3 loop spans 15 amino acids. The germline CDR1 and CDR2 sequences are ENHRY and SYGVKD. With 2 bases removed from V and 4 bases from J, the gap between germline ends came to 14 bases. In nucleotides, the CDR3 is TGTGCCATCAGTGAGCCCTCTGGTACAATCACTGAAGCTTTCTTT. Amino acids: CAISEPSGTITEAFF.

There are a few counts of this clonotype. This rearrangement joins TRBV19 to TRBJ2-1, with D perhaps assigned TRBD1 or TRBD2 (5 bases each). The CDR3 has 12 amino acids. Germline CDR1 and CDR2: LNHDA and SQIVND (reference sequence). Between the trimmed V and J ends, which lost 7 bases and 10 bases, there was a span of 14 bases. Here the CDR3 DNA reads TGTGCCAGTACCGCCGGGGCTCGAGAGCAGTTCTTC. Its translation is CASTAGAREQFF.

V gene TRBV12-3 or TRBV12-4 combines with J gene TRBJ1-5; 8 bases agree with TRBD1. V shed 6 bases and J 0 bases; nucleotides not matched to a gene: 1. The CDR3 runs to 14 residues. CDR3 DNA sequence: TGTGCCAGCAGCAGGGGGCCTAGCAATCAGCCCCAGCATTTT. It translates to CASSRGPSNQPQHF.

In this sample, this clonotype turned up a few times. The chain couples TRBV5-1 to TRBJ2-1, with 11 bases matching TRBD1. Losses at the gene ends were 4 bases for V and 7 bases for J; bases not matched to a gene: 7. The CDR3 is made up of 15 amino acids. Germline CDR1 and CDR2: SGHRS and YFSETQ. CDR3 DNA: TGCGCCAGCAGCGCGGACAGGGGGCGCAGGAATGAGCAGTTCTTC. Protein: CASSADRGRRNEQFF.